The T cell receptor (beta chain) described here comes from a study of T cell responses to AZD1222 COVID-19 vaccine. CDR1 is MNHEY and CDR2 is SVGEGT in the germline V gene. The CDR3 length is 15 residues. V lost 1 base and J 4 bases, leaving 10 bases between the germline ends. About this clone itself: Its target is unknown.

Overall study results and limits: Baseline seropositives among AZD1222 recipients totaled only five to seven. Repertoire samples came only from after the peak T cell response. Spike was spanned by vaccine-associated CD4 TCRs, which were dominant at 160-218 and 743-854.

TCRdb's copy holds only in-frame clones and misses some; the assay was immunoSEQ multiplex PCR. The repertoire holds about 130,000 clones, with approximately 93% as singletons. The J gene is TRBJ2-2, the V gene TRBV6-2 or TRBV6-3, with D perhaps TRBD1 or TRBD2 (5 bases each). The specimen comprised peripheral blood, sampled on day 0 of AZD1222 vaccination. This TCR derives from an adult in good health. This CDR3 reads CASSYLAGSTGELFF. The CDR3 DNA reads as TGTGCCAGCAGTTACTTGGCAGGGAGCACCGGGGAGCTGTTTTTT.